This TCR beta chain appears in the sequencing data of a study of T-cell memory formation after mild COVID-19 (dated by TCRdb to about 2021). Concerning the study at large: TCR sequence clusters from the two donors were found to be largely donor specific. In a couple of donors, T-cell clones that expanded and contracted after mild COVID-19 were followed by sequencing TCRalpha and TCRbeta repertoires longitudinally. Two young, previously healthy adult volunteers, one female and one male, were included in the cohort.

Broader findings and caveats from the paper: Contracting CD4+ clones turned up mainly in the CM and EM memory subsets, whereas EMRA was where CD8+ clones were enriched. Whether the second-wave clones peaking on day 37 were SARS-CoV-2 specific was not confirmed. Clones contracting from day 15 to 85 had balanced CD4/CD8 phenotypes, while a second wave expanding from day 15 to 37 was biased towards CD4+. Some responding clones were detected in pre-infection memory, which suggested that pre-existing cross-reactive memory T cells had joined the SARS-CoV-2 response. Only a couple of mild cases were covered in the study, and larger cohorts including severe cases with pre-infection samples were considered necessary.

Concerning this clonotype itself: Its binding antigen is unknown. No base qualities exist here, and no much larger clone lies one base off it.

TCRdb names Illumina NovaSeq 6000 as the instrument used. Using 5'RACE with constant-segment primers, TCRalpha and TCRbeta cDNA libraries were constructed, with sample barcodes and unique molecular identifiers added in the process. RNA was extracted from every sample with Trizol reagent. Amplification of the libraries took two PCR steps, and the second step added a second sample barcode plus Illumina TruSeq adapters. Libraries were sequenced on an Illumina NovaSeq with 2 x 150 bp paired-end reads. In the original analysis: Demultiplexing of reads and collapsing into UMI-guided consensus sequences were performed with migec v1.2.7. Using mixcr v2.1.11, UMI consensuses were aligned to TRA and TRB V and J templates and then assembled into clonotypes. A clonotype was counted as expanded or contracted only if both edgeR and NoisET called the change significant, with noise models trained on biological replicates. For edgeR calls, a false discovery rate-adjusted p below 0.01 and a log2 fold-change threshold of 1 were applied. PCA with hierarchical clustering of max-normalized trajectories of the 1000 most abundant clonotypes was used as exploratory dynamics analysis. Each responding clone was given a CD4 or CD8 phenotype based on the CD4+ and CD8+ repertoires, which had been sequenced separately. TCRdb reworked the public reads: Q25 trimming with fastp, MiXCR clone assembly, productive beta chains retained. Entries that share a CDR3 protein sequence are merged under the most common genes and DNA. TCRdb, not the authors, supplied the V and J calls. For this sample the table gives roughly 500,000 distinct CDR3 sequences, of which over 20% were detected only once. Of the sample, 9.5% to 15% is held by the ten largest clones.

The CDR1 and CDR2 encoded by the germline V gene are SGHRS and YFSETQ. The V and J ends are trimmed by 5 bases and 7 bases, leaving 19 bases between them. The CDR3 runs 15 amino acids, cysteine and phenylalanine included. Only the CDR3 DNA is retained, 45 bases long and in frame from the first base. Ficoll-Paque density gradient centrifugation was used to isolate PBMCs. The clonotype comes from an adult woman who had mild COVID-19 (a few samples of this study predate the infection). The sample titles of this study are shuffled in the database, so cell type and time point are left out; the donor was told from shared clones. The sequenced sample consisted of PBMCs or a T cell subset sorted from them (not recorded which). The sequence is built from TRBV5-1 and TRBJ2-4, with an unclear D gene assignment. The CDR3 region has the sequence CASRMGIGVRNIQYF. The nucleotide sequence is given as TGCGCCAGCAGAATGGGTATTGGGGTAAGGAACATTCAGTACTTC.